These 12 T cell receptor beta chains came from one sample sequenced in a study of blood T cell repertoires in COVID-19. Method: immunoSEQ multiplex PCR; TCRdb's copy keeps in-frame clones and lacks some. The sample includes 120,000 to 150,000 clones, around nine tenths of them seen just once. The specimen was peripheral blood. The receptors shown here come from a woman aged 60-75 years with acute or convalescent COVID-19.

V usage is TRBV5-4 and J usage is TRBJ2-3; TRBD2 agrees at 12 bases. The V gene's germline CDR1 is SGHNT and CDR2 YYREEE (reference sequence). V lost 4 bases and J lost 0; bases outside the gene matches: 6. The CDR3 is 17 amino acids. The CDR3 nucleotides are TGTGCCAGCAGCACCAGACTAGCGGGGGCTAGCACAGATACGCAGTATTTT. It encodes CASSTRLAGASTDTQYF.

This chain links TRBV24-1 with TRBJ1-2; D uncertain. The CDR3 sequence is 13 residues long. The ends were cut back, 1 base at V and 7 bases at J, with 9 bases in the middle. Germline V gene data show CDR1 as KGHDR and CDR2 as SFDVKD. The DNA of the CDR3 is TGTGCCACCAGTGATTTCTCCGGTAGTGGCTACACCTTC. Its translation is CATSDFSGSGYTF.

This rearrangement joins TRBV5-1 to TRBJ2-1; 8 positions agree with TRBD2. This CDR3 is built from 14 residues. Per the germline V gene, CDR1 is SGHRS and CDR2 is YFSETQ. The V gene end was trimmed by 2 bases and the J gene end by 4 bases; junction bases not matched to a gene: 2. The CDR3 sequence: CASSFGGAYNEQFF. CDR3 coding DNA: TGCGCCAGCAGCTTCGGGGGGGCGTACAATGAGCAGTTCTTC.

This rearrangement joins TRBV19 to TRBJ1-2, with 7 positions matching TRBD1. V was clipped by 7 bases and J by 7 bases; unmatched bases: 15. The CDR3 extends over 15 amino acids. Looked up from germline, CDR1 is LNHDA and CDR2 is SQIVND (reference sequence). The CDR3 region has the DNA TGTGCCAGTAAACCAGGGACAGCCAGTCCCTCTGGCTACACCTTC. As protein: CASKPGTASPSGYTF. Drawing the rest from reference TRBV19 and TRBJ1-2, the complete variable domain is DGGITQSPKYLFRKEGQNVTLSCEQNLNHDAMYWYRQDPGQGLRLIYYSQIVNDFQKGDIAEGYSVSREKKESFPLTVTSAQKNPTAFYLCASKPGTASPSGYTFGSGTRLTVV.

The V call is TRBV5-1, the J call TRBJ2-2, with D maybe TRBD2 (5 bases). CDR1 SGHRS and CDR2 YFSETQ come from the germline V gene. The CDR3 covers 16 residues. The V and J ends lost 2 bases and 5 bases respectively, with 16 bases between them. CDR3 in amino acids: CASSFPRTFYTGELFF. The DNA of the CDR3 is TGCGCCAGCAGCTTCCCTCGGACTTTCTATACCGGGGAGCTGTTTTTT.

This clone appeared a single time. The chain combines TRBV6-5 with TRBJ2-7; 8 bases agree with TRBD1. The CDR3 has 16 residues. Germline V gives CDR1 MNHEY, CDR2 SVGAGI. V lost 0 bases and J lost 4; bases outside the gene matches: 8. The CDR3 spells CASSYSRTGFIYEQYF. In nucleotides, the CDR3 is TGTGCCAGCAGTTACTCCCGGACAGGGTTCATTTACGAGCAGTACTTC.

DNA of the CDR3: TGTGCCAGCAGTTTGAGGGACATTCAGTACTTC. Its protein product is CASSLRDIQYF. The J gene is TRBJ2-4, the V gene TRBV12-3 or TRBV12-4, with D possibly matching TRBD2 (5 bases). This CDR3 has 11 amino acids. The V and J ends lost 3 bases and 8 bases respectively, with 5 bases between them.

The chain couples TRBV2 to TRBJ1-2; unclear D gene. CDR3 size: 14 residues. With 0 bases removed from V and 8 bases from J, the gap between germline ends came to 13 bases. Germline lookup yields CDR1 SNHLY and CDR2 FYNNEI. CDR3 in amino acids: CASSEARRFGGYTF. In DNA form, the CDR3 reads TGTGCCAGCAGTGAAGCGAGGCGGTTCGGGGGCTACACCTTC.

This sequence joins TRBV9 and TRBJ1-5, with D perhaps matching TRBD1 (6 bases). The CDR3 is 15 amino acids. CDR1 is SGDLS, CDR2 YYNGEE, per germline. The V end lost 3 bases, the J end lost 7 bases, and 17 bases lay between the germline ends. CDR3 DNA: TGTGCCAGCAGCGCCTTTACAGGGCAGGGGCAGCCCCAGCATTTT. Translation: CASSAFTGQGQPQHF.

This chain joins TRBV4-3 and TRBJ1-1; D call uncertain. The CDR3 is 14 residues long. V was cut by 0 bases and J by 0 bases, with 5 bases left in between. The V gene's germline CDR1 is LGHNA and CDR2 YSLEER. The chain's CDR3 is CASSQEAMNTEAFF. The CDR3 bases are TGCGCCAGCAGCCAAGAAGCTATGAACACTGAAGCTTTCTTT.

The chain employs TRBV11-1 and TRBJ1-5; 12 nucleotides agree with TRBD1. J gave up 8 bases and V 5 bases, and 10 bases lay outside the gene matches. The CDR3 runs to 16 residues. Germline loops: CDR1 SGHAT, CDR2 FQDESV (reference sequence). The CDR3 nucleotides are TGTGCCAGCAGCGGAGAGATTGGGACAGGGGGCAAGCCCCAGCATTTT. Its protein product is CASSGEIGTGGKPQHF.

For the CDR3, the DNA is TGTGCCAGCAGCGTCGTGTCAGGGAGGGAGACCCAGTACTTC. Protein product: CASSVVSGRETQYF. The J gene is TRBJ2-5, the V gene TRBV2, with D possibly TRBD2 on 6 matching bases. The CDR3 has 14 amino acids. Looked up from germline, CDR1 is SNHLY and CDR2 is FYNNEI. V dropped 6 bases and J dropped 5 bases, with 16 bases sitting between them. Complete variable domain (other parts from reference TRBV2 and TRBJ2-5): EPEVTQTPSHQVTQMGQEVILRCVPISNHLYFYWYRQILGQKVEFLVSFYNNEISEKSEIFDDQFSVERPDGSNFTLKIRSTKLEDSAMYFCASSVVSGRETQYFGPGTRLLVL.